What follows are 3 T cell receptor beta chains derived from one specimen sequenced in a study of cytomegalovirus exposure and HLA in healthy donors. Primers for the PCR totalled 60 Vbeta and 13 Jbeta. Here immunoSEQ multiplex PCR was the method, and the copy in TCRdb shows in-frame clones only, minus some. The sample gives over 130,000 clones, more than 65% of which show up once; 1.5% to 2% is in the top ten. The sequenced material came from PBMCs. These receptors were taken from a woman aged 25 to 45 in good health and CMV-seronegative.

The rearrangement joins TRBV6-5 to TRBJ2-1, with 10 positions matching TRBD1. V shed 2 bases and J 5 bases; nucleotides not matched to a gene: 0. The CDR3 sequence is 14 residues long. In germline, CDR1 is MNHEY, CDR2 SVGAGI. The CDR3 DNA reads TGTGCCAGCAGTTACGGGACAGGGGACAATGAGCAGTTCTTC. This sequence encodes CASSYGTGDNEQFF.

The V gene is TRBV10-2, the J gene TRBJ2-3; no reliable D call. Germline V gene sequence: CDR1 WSHSY, CDR2 SAAADI. Trimming removed 2 bases from V and 6 bases from J, with 12 bases in between. CDR3 length: 14 amino acids. The CDR3 region has the DNA TGCGCCAGCAGTGAGACCGAACCCGGTGATACGCAGTATTTT. Amino acids: CASSETEPGDTQYF.

The chain joins TRBV4-1 to TRBJ1-2; TRBD1 matches 9 bases. Germline V CDR1 and CDR2: MGHRA, YSYEKL. This CDR3 contains 14 residues. The V gene end was trimmed by 2 bases and the J gene end by 7 bases; junction bases not matched to a gene: 5. The chain's CDR3 is CASSQRDRDCGYTF. DNA for the CDR3: TGCGCCAGCAGCCAACGGGACAGGGACTGTGGCTACACCTTC.